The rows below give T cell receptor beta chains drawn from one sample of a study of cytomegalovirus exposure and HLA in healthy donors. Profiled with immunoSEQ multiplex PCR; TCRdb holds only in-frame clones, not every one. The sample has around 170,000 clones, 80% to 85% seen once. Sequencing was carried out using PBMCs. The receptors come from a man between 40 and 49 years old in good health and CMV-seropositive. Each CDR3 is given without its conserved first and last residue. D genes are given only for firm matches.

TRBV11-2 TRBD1 ASSLDGQGAFEQY
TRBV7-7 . ASSAGPPSTGELF
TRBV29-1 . SAAQRLYNEQF
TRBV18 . ASSTDSLNQPQH
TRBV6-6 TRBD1 ALGLPLQGDTQY
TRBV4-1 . ASSQGGHLYEQY
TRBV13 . ASSLRTENNEQF
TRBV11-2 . ASSLQSGQSPLH
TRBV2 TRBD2 ASSGTSGPSNEQF
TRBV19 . ASSIGGLQNTEAF
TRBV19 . ANLASGSETQY
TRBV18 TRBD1 ASSSLRRTGPYEQY
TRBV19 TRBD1 ASSMETDRVG
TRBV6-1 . ASSEALRGTDSYEQY
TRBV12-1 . ASSFVSGGPDTQY
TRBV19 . ASSLNRKETQY
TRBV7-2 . ASSAGLSGNTIY
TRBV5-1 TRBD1 ASSLGQGREKLF
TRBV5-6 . ASSLALTGRTEAF
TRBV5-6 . ASKKEMDYGYT
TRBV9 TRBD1 ASSVGQGFIYEQY
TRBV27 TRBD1 ASSSGQGAGQPQH
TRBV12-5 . ASGRQGTDTQY
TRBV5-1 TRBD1 ASSITGGRDQPQH
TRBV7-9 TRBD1 ASSTRGITKLF
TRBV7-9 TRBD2 ASSPGLAGGHEQF
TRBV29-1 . SVHLNTEAF
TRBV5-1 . ASSLEGGGRGKLF
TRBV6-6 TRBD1 ASSPRGQGGTYEQY
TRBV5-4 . ASSEGGVSYEQY